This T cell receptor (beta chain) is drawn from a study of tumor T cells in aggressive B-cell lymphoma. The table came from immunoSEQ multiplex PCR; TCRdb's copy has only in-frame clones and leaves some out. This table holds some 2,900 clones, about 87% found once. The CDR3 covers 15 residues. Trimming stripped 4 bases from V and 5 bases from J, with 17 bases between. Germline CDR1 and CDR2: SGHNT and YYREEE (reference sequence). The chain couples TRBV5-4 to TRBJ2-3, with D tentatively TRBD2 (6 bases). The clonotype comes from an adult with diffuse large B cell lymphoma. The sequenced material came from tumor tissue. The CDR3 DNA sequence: TGTGCCAGCAGCGCGAAGACTAGTTCGATAGATACGCAGTATTTT. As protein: CASSAKTSSIDTQYF.